This TCR beta chain is drawn from a study of cytomegalovirus exposure and HLA in healthy donors. With 60 Vbeta and 13 Jbeta primers, the PCR was carried out. The assay was immunoSEQ multiplex PCR, and TCRdb's table has in-frame clones only and misses some. The sample holds a few hundred thousand clones; 60% to 85% are singletons and the top ten take 15% to 18%. On this clone: What it binds is unknown.

Points from the study as a whole: Data from an earlier analysis indicated that most TCR beta V segments were productive either about 87% or about 30% of the time. CMV serostatus was the sole immune exposure information available. Upon later analysis, TCR association rates were observed to vary by HLA locus, being highest for DRB1 and lowest for HLA-C.

The origin of this receptor is a man aged 35-49 years in good health and CMV-seronegative. Sample: PBMCs.

The chain's CDR3 is CASSLVLAGGTDTQYF. The CDR3 region has the DNA TGTGCCAGCAGCTTAGTGCTAGCGGGGGGCACAGATACGCAGTATTTT. The chain joins TRBV7-2 to TRBJ2-3; 10 bases match TRBD2. The germline gives CDR1 SGHTA, CDR2 FQGNSA. This CDR3 region has 16 residues. V shed 1 base and J 1 base; nucleotides not matched to a gene: 2.